The subject of this entry is one TCR beta chain. Its antigen is currently unknown. The sample originates from a study of cytomegalovirus exposure and HLA in healthy donors. Overall study context: A preliminary data release comprised tens of millions of unique TCRs obtained from HLA-typed donors.

The germline V gene has CDR1 SGDLS and CDR2 YYNGEE. This CDR3 has 15 amino acids. V trimming: 4 bases; J trimming: 5 bases; junction bases outside the gene matches: 7. It was with 60 Vbeta and 13 Jbeta primers that the PCR ran. The assay was immunoSEQ multiplex PCR, and TCRdb's table has in-frame clones only and misses some. The sample has roughly 100,000 clones; under 85% are singletons. Points from the study as a whole: Researchers reportedly found TCR beta sequences accurately predicted most subjects' HLA-A and HLA-B alleles. According to an earlier analysis, most TCR beta V segments yielded productive rearrangements about 90% or about 30% of the time. The classifier was said to identify cytomegalovirus status with high specificity and sensitivity.

The receptor was derived from a man younger than 40 in good health and CMV-seronegative. The rearrangement links TRBV9 to TRBJ1-1, with 11 positions matching TRBD1. What was sequenced was PBMCs. The CDR3 coding sequence is TGTGCCAGCAGCCCACGGGGGACAGGGGGAACTGAAGCTTTCTTT. This gives the protein CASSPRGTGGTEAFF.